The clone carrying this T cell receptor beta chain was recorded once. Its antigen remains unknown. Clones were read by immunoSEQ multiplex PCR, and TCRdb kept only the in-frame ones, dropping some. The sample has approximately 9,900 clones, about 66% seen once; the top ten hold around 15%. The data were taken from a study of CD4+ T cells in melanoma. General study points: In melanoma, neoantigen-specific CD4+ T cells reportedly differed in differentiation state. CD8+ T cell, macrophage and B cell function reportedly correlated with neoantigen-specific CD4+ T cells.

The germline CDR1 and CDR2 sequences are SGHRS and YFSETQ. This CDR3 spans 15 amino acids. V was trimmed by 0 bases and J by 12 bases, leaving 19 bases between them. The chain uses TRBV5-1 and TRBJ2-1, with TRBD1 as a possible D gene (5 bases). Sequences were obtained from cells from a culture (not recorded whether cultured in vitro). The receptor comes from a human donor with melanoma. CDR3 sequence reads: CASSLGDRALPRQFF. CDR3 bases: TGCGCCAGCAGCTTGGGAGACAGAGCCCTACCGCGGCAGTTCTTC.